This is a list of T cell receptor beta chains from one sample in a study of CD8+ T cells in alopecia areata. Generated by immunoSEQ multiplex PCR, the TCRdb table keeps only in-frame clones and is missing some. Of 110,000 or so clones in the sample, 58% are singletons; the top ten hold around 30%. Material: CD8+ T cells sorted from blood, obtained at week 4, from a patient treated with tofacitinib. The source is a human donor with alopecia areata. CDR3s include the opening cysteine and the closing phenylalanine or tryptophan. D genes are given only for firm matches. The size field is filled for only some rows; it gives once, few, many or a size class.

clone size: few
CDR3 length: 14
V gene: TRBV30
D gene: TRBD2
J gene: TRBJ2-1
CDR3 protein: CAWGGLAAYNEQFF
CDR3 DNA: TGTGCCTGGGGGGGACTAGCGGCATACAATGAGCAGTTCTTC

clone size: NA
CDR3 length: 10
V gene: TRBV29-1
D gene: NA
J gene: TRBJ1-1
CDR3 protein: CSGAGTEAFF
CDR3 DNA: TGCAGCGGGGCGGGTACTGAAGCTTTCTTT

clone size: once
CDR3 length: 12
V gene: TRBV25-1
D gene: NA
J gene: TRBJ1-1
CDR3 protein: CASSGYRREAFF
CDR3 DNA: TGTGCCAGCAGTGGTTACAGGCGCGAGGCTTTCTTT

clone size: NA
CDR3 length: 12
V gene: TRBV30
D gene: NA
J gene: TRBJ2-2
CDR3 protein: CAWSTGTGELFF
CDR3 DNA: TGTGCCTGGAGTACAGGGACCGGGGAGCTGTTTTTT

clone size: NA
CDR3 length: 13
V gene: TRBV30
D gene: NA
J gene: TRBJ1-5
CDR3 protein: CAWSVSTDQPQHF
CDR3 DNA: TGTGCCTGGAGTGTATCCACGGACCAGCCCCAGCATTTT

clone size: NA
CDR3 length: 15
V gene: TRBV27
D gene: NA
J gene: TRBJ1-1
CDR3 protein: CASSSPQGGITEAFF
CDR3 DNA: TGTGCCAGCAGTTCCCCCCAAGGGGGTATCACTGAAGCTTTCTTT

clone size: NA
CDR3 length: 16
V gene: TRBV13
D gene: NA
J gene: TRBJ2-6
CDR3 protein: CASSLGEGSGANVLTF
CDR3 DNA: TGTGCCAGCAGCTTAGGGGAAGGCTCTGGGGCCAACGTCCTGACTTTC

clone size: NA
CDR3 length: 12
V gene: TRBV29-1
D gene: NA
J gene: TRBJ2-7
CDR3 protein: CSVIGTSYEQYF
CDR3 DNA: TGCAGCGTAATAGGAACCTCCTACGAGCAGTACTTC

clone size: once
CDR3 length: 13
V gene: TRBV29-1
D gene: NA
J gene: TRBJ2-2
CDR3 protein: CSVATSTTGELFF
CDR3 DNA: TGCAGCGTTGCCACCAGTACCACCGGGGAGCTGTTTTTT

clone size: few
CDR3 length: 13
V gene: TRBV30
D gene: NA
J gene: TRBJ2-2
CDR3 protein: CAWRNSGGGELFF
CDR3 DNA: TGTGCCTGGAGGAATTCCGGAGGCGGGGAGCTGTTTTTT

clone size: NA
CDR3 length: 11
V gene: TRBV9
D gene: NA
J gene: TRBJ2-5
CDR3 protein: CASRRQETQYF
CDR3 DNA: TGTGCCAGCAGACGTCAAGAGACCCAGTACTTC

clone size: NA
CDR3 length: 14
V gene: TRBV29-1
D gene: NA
J gene: TRBJ2-5
CDR3 protein: CSVEEANFQETQYF
CDR3 DNA: TGCAGCGTTGAAGAAGCGAACTTCCAAGAGACCCAGTACTTC

clone size: NA
CDR3 length: 14
V gene: TRBV7-9
D gene: NA
J gene: TRBJ1-5
CDR3 protein: CASSRDGLNQPQHF
CDR3 DNA: TGTGCCAGCAGCCGGGACGGCTTAAATCAGCCCCAGCATTTT

clone size: NA
CDR3 length: 16
V gene: TRBV11-2
D gene: NA
J gene: TRBJ2-4
CDR3 protein: CASSPPEGLAKNIQYF
CDR3 DNA: TGTGCCAGCAGCCCACCGGAGGGTTTAGCCAAAAACATTCAGTACTTC

clone size: few
CDR3 length: 15
V gene: TRBV30
D gene: NA
J gene: TRBJ2-1
CDR3 protein: CAWSPTLALIRGQFF
CDR3 DNA: TGTGCCTGGAGCCCCACTCTGGCCTTGATCCGGGGGCAGTTCTTC